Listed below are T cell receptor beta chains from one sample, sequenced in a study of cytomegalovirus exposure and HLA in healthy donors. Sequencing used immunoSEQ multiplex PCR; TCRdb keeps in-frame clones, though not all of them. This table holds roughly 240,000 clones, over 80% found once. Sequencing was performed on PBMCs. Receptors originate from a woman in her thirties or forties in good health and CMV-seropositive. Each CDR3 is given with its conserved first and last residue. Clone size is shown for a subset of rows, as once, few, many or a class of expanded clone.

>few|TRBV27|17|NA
CASSRPSNRGGKHEQYF
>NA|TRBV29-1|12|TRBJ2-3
CSRTSGTDTQYF
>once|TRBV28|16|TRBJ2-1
CASREHGTFSYNEQFF
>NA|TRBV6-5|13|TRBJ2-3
CASSLRSPDTQYF
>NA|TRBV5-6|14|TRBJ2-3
CASSLSVYKDTQYF
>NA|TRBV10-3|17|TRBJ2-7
CAITRGLTSGRSYEQYF
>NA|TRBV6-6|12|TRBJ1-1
CASSGDRVGAFF
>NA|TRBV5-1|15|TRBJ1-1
CASSFVSGQGSEAFF
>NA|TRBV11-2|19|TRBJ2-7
CASSSKGYPMGLVTYEQYF
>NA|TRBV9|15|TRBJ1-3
CASSVNVGSGNTIYF
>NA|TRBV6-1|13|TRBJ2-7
CASRISGGEEQYF
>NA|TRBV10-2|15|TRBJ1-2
CASSEVPGGADGYTF
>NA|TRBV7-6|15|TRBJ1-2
CASSSGTGQGSGYTF
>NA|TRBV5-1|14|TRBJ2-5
CASSLPSDAETQYF
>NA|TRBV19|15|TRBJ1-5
CASSLQSPSNQPQHF
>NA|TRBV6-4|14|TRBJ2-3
CASSDFGGTDTQYF
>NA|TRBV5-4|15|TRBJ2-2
CASSLGVRAPGELFF
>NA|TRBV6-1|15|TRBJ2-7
CASSADSTPTYEQYF
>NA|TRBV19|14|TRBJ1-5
CASSILSGNQPQHF
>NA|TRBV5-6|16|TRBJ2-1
CASSRSLAGGPNEQFF
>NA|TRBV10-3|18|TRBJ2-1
CAISPGRKAGGDKDEQFF
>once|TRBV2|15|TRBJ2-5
CASSRLAGGQETQYF
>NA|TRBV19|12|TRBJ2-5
CASSRSPETQYF
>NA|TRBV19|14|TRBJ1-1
CASSIVWRFTEAFF
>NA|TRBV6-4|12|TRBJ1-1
CASSGGRGEAFF
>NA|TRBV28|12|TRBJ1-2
CASMTGNTGYTF
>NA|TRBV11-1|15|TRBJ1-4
CASSLAGGVREKLFF
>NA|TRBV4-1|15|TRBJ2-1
CASSQDVGMGREQFF
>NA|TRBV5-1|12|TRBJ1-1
CASSLGTGEAFF
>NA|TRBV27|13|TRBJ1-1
CASSSRGGTEAFF
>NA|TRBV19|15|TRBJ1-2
CASSPSGTTNYGYTF
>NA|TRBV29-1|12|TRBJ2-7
CSAEGVGYEQYF
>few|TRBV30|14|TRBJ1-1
CAWTDGGLGTEAFF
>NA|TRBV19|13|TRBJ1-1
CASSFTGPTEAFF
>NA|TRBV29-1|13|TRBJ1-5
CSVSRSSNQPQHF
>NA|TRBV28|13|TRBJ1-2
CATWGGVANGYTF